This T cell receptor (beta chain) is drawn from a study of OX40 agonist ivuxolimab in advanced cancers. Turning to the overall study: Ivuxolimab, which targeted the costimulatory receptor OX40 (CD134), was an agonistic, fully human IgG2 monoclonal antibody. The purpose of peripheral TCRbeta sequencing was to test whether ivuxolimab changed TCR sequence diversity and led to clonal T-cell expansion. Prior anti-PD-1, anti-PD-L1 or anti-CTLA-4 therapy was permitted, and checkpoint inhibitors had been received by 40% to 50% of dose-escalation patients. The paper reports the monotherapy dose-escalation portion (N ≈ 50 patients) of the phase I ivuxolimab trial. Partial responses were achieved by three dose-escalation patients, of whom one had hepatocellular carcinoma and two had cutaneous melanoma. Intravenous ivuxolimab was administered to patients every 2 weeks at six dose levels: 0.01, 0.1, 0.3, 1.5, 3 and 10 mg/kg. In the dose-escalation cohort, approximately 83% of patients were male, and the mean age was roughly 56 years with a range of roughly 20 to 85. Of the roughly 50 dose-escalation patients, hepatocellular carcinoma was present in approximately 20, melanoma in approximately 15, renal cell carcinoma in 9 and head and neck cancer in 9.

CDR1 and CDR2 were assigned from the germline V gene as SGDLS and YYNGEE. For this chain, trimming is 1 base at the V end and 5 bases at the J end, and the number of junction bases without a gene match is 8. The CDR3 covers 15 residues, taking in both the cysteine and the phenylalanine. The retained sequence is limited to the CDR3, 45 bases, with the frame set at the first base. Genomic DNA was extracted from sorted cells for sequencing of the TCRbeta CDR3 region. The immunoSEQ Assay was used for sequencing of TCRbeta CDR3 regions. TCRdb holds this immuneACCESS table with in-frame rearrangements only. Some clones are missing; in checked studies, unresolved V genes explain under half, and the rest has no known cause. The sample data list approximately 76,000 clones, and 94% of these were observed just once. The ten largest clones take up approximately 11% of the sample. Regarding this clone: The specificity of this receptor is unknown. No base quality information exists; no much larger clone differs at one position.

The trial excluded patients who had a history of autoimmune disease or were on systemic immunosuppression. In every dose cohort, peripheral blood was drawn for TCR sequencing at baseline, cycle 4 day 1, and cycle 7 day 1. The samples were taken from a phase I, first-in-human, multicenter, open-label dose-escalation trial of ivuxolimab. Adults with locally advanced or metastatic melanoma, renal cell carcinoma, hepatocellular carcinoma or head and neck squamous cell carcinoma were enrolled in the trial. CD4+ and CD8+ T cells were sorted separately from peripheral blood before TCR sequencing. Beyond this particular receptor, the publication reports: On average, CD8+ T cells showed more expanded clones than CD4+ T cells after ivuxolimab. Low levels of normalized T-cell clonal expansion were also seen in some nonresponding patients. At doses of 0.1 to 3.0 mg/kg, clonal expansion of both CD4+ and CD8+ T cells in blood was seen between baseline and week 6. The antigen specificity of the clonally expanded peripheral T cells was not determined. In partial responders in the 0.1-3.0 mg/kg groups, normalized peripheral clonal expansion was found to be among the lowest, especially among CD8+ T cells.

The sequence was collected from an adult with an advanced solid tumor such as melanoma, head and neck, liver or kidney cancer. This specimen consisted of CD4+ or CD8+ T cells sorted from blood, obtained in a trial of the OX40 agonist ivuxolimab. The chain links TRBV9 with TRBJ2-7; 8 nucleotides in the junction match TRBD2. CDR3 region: CASSVSGSVVDEQYF. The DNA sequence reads TGTGCCAGCAGCGTAAGCGGGAGCGTCGTAGACGAGCAGTACTTC.